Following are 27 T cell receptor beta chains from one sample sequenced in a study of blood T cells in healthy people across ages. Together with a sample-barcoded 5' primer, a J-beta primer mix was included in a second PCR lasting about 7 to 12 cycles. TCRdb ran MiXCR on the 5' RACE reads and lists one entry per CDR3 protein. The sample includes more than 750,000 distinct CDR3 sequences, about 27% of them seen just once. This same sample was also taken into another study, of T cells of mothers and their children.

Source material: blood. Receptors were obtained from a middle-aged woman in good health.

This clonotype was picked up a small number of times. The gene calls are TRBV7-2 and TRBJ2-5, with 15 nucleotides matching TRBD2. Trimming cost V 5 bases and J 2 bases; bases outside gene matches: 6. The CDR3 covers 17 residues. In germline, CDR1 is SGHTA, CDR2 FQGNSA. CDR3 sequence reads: CASSPAGLAGGQETQYF. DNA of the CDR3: TGTGCCAGCAGCCCTGCCGGACTAGCGGGGGGGCAAGAGACCCAGTACTTC.

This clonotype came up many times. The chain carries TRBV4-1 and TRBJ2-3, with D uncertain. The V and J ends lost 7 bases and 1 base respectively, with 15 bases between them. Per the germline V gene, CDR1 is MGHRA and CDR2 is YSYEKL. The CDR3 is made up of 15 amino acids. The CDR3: CASIQRPGGTDTQYF. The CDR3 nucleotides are TGCGCCAGCATCCAGCGACCTGGTGGCACAGATACGCAGTATTTT.

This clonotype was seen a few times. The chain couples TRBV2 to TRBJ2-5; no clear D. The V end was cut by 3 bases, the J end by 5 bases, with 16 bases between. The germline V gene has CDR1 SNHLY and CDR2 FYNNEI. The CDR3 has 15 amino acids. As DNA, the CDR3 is TGTGCCAGCAGTGAGTCAGGTGCCAAAAAGGAGACCCAGTACTTC. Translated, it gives CASSESGAKKETQYF.

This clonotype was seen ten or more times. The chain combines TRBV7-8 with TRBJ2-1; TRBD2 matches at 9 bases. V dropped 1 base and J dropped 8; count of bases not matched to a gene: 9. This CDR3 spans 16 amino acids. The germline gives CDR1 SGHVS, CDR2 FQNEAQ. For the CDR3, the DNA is TGTGCCAGCAGCTTAGGTCCTAGCGGGGTTAGTCATGAGCAGTTCTTC. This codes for CASSLGPSGVSHEQFF.

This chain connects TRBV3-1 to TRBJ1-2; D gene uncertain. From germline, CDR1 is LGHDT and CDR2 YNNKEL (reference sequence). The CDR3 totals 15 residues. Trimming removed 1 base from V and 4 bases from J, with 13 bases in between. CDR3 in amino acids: CASSQVKGIGYGYTF. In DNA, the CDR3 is TGTGCCAGCAGCCAAGTAAAAGGGATCGGCTATGGCTACACCTTC. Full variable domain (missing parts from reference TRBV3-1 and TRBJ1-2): DTAVSQTPKYLVTQMGNDKSIKCEQNLGHDTMYWYKQDSKKFLKIMFSYNNKELIINETVPNRFSPKSPDKAHLNLHINSLELGDSAVYFCASSQVKGIGYGYTFGSGTRLTVV.

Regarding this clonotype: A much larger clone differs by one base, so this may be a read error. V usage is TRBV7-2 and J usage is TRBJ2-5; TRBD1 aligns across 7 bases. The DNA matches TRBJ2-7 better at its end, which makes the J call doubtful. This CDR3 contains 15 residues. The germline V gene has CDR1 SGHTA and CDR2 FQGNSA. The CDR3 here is CASSLGRQGLYEQYF. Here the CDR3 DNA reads TGTGCCAGCAGCTTAGGAAGACAGGGTCTGTACGAGCAGTACTTC.

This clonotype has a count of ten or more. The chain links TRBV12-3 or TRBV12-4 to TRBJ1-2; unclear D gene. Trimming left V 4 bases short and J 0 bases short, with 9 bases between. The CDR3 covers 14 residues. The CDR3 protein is CASSWWSANYGYTF. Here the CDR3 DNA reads TGTGCCAGCAGTTGGTGGTCGGCTAACTATGGCTACACCTTC.

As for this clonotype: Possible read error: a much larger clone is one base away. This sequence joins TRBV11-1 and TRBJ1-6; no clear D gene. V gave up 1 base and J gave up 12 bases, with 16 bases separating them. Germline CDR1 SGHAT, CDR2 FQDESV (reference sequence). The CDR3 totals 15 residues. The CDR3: CASSLDGNPSLPLHF. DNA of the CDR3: TGTGCCAGCAGCTTAGACGGGAACCCGAGTTTACCCCTCCACTTT. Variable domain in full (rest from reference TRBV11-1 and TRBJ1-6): EAEVAQSPRYKITEKSQAVAFWCDPISGHATLYWYRQILGQGPELLVQFQDESVVDDSQLPKDRFSAERLKGVDSTLKIQPAELGDSAMYLCASSLDGNPSLPLHFGNGTRLTVT.

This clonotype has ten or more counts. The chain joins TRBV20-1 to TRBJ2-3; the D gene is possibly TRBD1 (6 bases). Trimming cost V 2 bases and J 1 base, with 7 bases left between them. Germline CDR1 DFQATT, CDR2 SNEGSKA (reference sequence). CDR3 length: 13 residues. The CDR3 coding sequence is TGCAGTGCTAGACGACAGGGCACAGATACGCAGTATTTT. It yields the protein CSARRQGTDTQYF.

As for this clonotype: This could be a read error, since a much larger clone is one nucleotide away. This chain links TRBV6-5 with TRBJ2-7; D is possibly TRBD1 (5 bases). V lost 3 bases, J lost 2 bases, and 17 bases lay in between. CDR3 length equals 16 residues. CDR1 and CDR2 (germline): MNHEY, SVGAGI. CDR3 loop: CASSYVGTGITYEQYF. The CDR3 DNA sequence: TGTGCCAGCAGTTATGTTGGAACAGGAATAACCTACGAGCAGTACTTC.

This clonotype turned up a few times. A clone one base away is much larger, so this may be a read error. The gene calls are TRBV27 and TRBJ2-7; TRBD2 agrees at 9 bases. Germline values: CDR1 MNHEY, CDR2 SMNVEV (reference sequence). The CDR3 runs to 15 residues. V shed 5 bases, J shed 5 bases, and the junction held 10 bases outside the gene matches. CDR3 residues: CASSPLAGGVHEQYF. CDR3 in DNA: TGTGCCAGCAGTCCCTTGGCGGGGGGGGTCCACGAGCAGTACTTC.

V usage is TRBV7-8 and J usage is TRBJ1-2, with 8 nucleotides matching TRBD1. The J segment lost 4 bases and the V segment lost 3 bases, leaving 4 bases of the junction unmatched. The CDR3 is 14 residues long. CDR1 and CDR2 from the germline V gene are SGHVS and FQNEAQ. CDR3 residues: CASSFRTGPYGYTF. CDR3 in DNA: TGTGCCAGCAGCTTCCGGACAGGGCCCTATGGCTACACCTTC.

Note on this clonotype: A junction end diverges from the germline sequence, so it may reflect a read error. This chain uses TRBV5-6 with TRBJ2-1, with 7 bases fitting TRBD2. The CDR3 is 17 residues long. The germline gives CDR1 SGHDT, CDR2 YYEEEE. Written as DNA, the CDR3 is TGTGCCAGCAGCTTGCCTCAGGGAATGGGACTACCGAATGAGCAGTTATTC. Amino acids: CASSLPQGMGLPNEQLF.

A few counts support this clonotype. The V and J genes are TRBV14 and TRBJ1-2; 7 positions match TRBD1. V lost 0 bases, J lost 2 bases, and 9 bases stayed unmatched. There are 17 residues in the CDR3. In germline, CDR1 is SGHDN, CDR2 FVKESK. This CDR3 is CASSQDLVGGINYGYTF. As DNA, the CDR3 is TGTGCCAGCAGCCAAGATTTGGTAGGGGGCATCAACTATGGCTACACCTTC.

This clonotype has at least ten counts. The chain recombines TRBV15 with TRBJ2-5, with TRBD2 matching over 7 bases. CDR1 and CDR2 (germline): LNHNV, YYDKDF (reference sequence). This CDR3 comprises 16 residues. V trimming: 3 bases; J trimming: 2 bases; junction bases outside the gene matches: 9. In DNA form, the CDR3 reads TGTGCCACCAGCAGCCGTGGGACTACCATACAAGAGACCCAGTACTTC. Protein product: CATSSRGTTIQETQYF.

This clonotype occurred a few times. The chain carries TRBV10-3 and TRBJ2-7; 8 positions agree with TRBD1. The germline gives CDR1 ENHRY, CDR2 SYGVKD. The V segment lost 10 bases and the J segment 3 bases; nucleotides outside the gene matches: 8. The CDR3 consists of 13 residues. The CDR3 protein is CATAGTGVYEQYF. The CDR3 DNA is TGTGCCACCGCCGGGACAGGAGTCTACGAGCAGTACTTC.

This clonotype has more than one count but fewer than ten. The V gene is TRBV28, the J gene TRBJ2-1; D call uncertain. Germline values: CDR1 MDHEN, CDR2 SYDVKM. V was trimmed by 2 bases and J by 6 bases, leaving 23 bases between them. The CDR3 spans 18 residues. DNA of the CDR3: TGTGCCAGCAGTTTACGTGAAATCGCAGGAGTCTTTCTCAATGAGCAGTTCTTC. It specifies CASSLREIAGVFLNEQFF. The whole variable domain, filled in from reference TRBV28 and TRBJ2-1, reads DVKVTQSSRYLVKRTGEKVFLECVQDMDHENMFWYRQDPGLGLRLIYFSYDVKMKEKGDIPEGYSVSREKKERFSLILESASTNQTSMYLCASSLREIAGVFLNEQFFGPGTRLTVL.

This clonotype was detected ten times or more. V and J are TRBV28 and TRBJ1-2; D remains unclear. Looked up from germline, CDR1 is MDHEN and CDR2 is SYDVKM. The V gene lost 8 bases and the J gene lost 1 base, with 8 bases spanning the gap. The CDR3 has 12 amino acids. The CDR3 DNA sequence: TGTGCCAGCCAATTGGGTAACTATGGCTACACCTTC. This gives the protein CASQLGNYGYTF.

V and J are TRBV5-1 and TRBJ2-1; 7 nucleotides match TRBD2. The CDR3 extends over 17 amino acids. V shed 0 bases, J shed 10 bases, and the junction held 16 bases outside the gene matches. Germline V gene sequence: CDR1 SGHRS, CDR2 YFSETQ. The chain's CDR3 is CASSLALSRQRGGEQFF. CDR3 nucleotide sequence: TGCGCCAGCAGCTTGGCCTTATCCCGGCAGCGGGGAGGCGAGCAGTTCTTC.

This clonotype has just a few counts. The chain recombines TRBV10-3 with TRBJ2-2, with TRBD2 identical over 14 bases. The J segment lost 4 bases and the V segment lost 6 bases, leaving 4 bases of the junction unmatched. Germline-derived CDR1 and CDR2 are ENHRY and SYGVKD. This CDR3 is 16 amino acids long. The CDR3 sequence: CAISGTSGGATGELFF. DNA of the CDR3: TGTGCCATCAGCGGGACTAGCGGGGGAGCCACCGGGGAGCTGTTTTTT.

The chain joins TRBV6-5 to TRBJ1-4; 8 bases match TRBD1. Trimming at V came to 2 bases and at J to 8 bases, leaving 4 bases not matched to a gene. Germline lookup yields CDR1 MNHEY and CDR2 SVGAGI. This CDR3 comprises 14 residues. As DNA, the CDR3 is TGTGCCAGCAGTTACACAGGGGGAGGGGAAAAACTGTTTTTT. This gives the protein CASSYTGGGEKLFF.

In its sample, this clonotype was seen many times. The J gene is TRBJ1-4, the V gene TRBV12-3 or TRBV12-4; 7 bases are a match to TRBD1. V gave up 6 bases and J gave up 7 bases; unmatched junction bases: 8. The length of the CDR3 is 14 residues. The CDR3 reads CASRSTGVAEKLFF. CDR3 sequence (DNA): TGTGCCAGCAGGTCTACAGGGGTGGCTGAAAAACTGTTTTTT.

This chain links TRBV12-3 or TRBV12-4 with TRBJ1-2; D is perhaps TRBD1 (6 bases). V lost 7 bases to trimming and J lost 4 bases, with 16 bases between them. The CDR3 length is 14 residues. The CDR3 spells CASNHAGATYGYTF. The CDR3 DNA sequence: TGTGCCAGCAATCATGCGGGGGCGACCTATGGCTACACCTTC.

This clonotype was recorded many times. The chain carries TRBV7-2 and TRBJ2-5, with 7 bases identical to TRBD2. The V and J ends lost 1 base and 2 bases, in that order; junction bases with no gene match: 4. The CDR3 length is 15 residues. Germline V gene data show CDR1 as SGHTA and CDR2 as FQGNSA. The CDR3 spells CASSLVWGGQETQYF. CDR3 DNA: TGTGCCAGCAGCTTAGTGTGGGGGGGACAAGAGACCCAGTACTTC.

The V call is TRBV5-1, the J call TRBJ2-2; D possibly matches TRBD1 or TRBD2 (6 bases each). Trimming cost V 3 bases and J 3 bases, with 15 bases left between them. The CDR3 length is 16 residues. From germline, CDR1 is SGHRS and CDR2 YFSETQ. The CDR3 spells CASSWPTRGDTGELFF. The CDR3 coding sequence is TGCGCCAGCAGCTGGCCAACGAGGGGGGACACCGGGGAGCTGTTTTTT.

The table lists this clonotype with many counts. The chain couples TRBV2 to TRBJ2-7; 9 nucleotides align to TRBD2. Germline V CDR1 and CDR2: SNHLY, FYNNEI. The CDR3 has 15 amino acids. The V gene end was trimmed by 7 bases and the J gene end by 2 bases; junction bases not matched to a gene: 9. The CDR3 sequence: CASKVMASGAYEQYF. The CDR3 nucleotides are TGTGCCAGCAAGGTCATGGCTAGCGGGGCCTACGAGCAGTACTTC. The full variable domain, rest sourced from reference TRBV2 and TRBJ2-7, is EPEVTQTPSHQVTQMGQEVILRCVPISNHLYFYWYRQILGQKVEFLVSFYNNEISEKSEIFDDQFSVERPDGSNFTLKIRSTKLEDSAMYFCASKVMASGAYEQYFGPGTRLTVT.

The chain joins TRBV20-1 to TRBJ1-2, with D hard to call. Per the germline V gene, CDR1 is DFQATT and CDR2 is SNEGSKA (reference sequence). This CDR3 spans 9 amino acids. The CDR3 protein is CSLGEGYTF. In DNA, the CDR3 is TGCAGCTTAGGAGAAGGCTACACCTTC.